This T cell receptor (beta chain) was recorded in a study of shared T cell receptors in the human thymus. This clone has a single count. Sequencing used immunoSEQ multiplex PCR; TCRdb keeps in-frame clones, though not all of them. The sample lists hundreds of thousands of clones, around 87% occurring once. These data were also reused for a study on human thymus T cells.

The receptor was isolated from a boy under two years old with a congenital heart defect. The sample consisted of thymocytes.

CDR3 region: CASSGAGVQETQYF. The CDR3 bases are TGTGCCAGCAGTGGGGCGGGAGTGCAAGAGACCCAGTACTTC. V gene TRBV2 combines with J gene TRBJ2-5; 7 nucleotides match TRBD2. CDR1 is SNHLY, CDR2 FYNNEI, per germline. The CDR3 runs to 14 residues. Trimming at V came to 4 bases and at J to 2 bases, leaving 4 bases not matched to a gene.